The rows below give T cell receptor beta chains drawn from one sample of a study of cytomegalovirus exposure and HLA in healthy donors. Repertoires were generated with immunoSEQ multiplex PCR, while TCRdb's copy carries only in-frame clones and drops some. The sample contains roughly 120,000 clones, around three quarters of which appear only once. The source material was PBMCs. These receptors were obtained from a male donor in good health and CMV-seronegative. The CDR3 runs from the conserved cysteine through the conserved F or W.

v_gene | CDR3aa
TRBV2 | CASVDRGYGYTF
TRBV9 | CASSPTGLAGETQYF
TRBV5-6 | CASAEKLNRGRSTEAFF
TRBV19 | CASNVGDDGYTF
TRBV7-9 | CSSSLERYNEKLFF
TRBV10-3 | CAISESWDSDYGYTF
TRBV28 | CASNMRGATQETQYF
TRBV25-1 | CASSELDRDNTEAFF
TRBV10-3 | CAIRQGAEAFF
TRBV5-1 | CASSLEGVSTGELFF
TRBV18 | CASSATWDTEAFF
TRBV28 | CASSLRTVMNTEAFF
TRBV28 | CAISLGGSYEQYF
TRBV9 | CASSALPSVWESTNEKLFF
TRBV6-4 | CASSDSPVSGELFF
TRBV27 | CASSLLWTRPYEQYF
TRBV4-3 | CASSQSGHNTGELFF
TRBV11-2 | CASRTEGGSEQFF
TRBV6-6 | CASNDRGQGYEQYF
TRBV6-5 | CASSYYGPPGQPQHF
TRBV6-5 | CASSYSKALRAEQYF
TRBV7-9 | CASSATGTGYGYTF
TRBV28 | CASSAGLAGVETQYF
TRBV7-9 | CASSLSLAGWNTQYF
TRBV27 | CASSRTANEQFF
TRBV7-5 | CVRSSGRHLYEQYF
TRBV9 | CASSVAPMAHEQYF
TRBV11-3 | CASSFRGMDEQFF
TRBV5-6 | CASSSGHSYEQYF
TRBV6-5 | CASSYSLARRGTQYF
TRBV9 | CASSVSSGNYNEQFF
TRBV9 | CASSPTQRAGELFF
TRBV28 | CASSLWHRGLHNQPQHF
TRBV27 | CASSPQRGGGHYEQYF
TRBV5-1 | CASSLGEGEAFF
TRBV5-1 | CASSSLGLGSNQPQHF
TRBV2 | CASRLALGQYF
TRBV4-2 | CASSQDGAGTNYGYTF
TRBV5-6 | CASSFGTANSPLHF
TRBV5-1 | CASSLGPLTEAFF
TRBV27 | CASSQGHLNTEAFF
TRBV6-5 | CASSGEALSNQPQHF
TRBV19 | CASSGTGAGANGLTF
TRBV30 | CAWTPSGFSYEQYF
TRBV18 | CASSSSGAANEKLFF
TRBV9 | CASSVDGQGANTEAFF
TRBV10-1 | CASSESGETQYF
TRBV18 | CASSPFRAYEQFF
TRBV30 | CAWSVADIQYF
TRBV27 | CASSLGTSGYNEQFF
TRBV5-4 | CASSSNARGGSSYNSPLHF
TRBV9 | CASSVELASTNEQFF
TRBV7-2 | CASSPLGLAGLVNEQFF
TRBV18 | CASSRKDSNQPQHF
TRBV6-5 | CASSYRGEGNTIYF
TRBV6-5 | CASSYGTGNTEAFF
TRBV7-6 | CASSLIANTGELFF
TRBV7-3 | CASSLAGGIGYTF
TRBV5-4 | CASSLQARSSYEQYF
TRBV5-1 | CASSLNRDRTDTQYF